The 9 T cell receptor beta chains presented below share a single source sample, sequenced in a study of a mutant IDH1 vaccine in newly diagnosed glioma. Time point denoted: week 5, during vaccination. One vaccine dose held 300 ug of mutant IDH1 20-mer peptide and came with topical imiquimod. The antigens of these receptors remain unknown. Method: immunoSEQ multiplex PCR; TCRdb's copy keeps in-frame clones and lacks some. Of 30,000 to 45,000 clones in the sample, roughly nine tenths were seen once. The starting material was PBMCs, obtained from a glioma patient whose treatment included an IDH1 peptide vaccine. The receptors shown here come from a man aged 50 to 60 with glioma.

This sequence joins TRBV6-5 and TRBJ2-7; a possible D gene is TRBD1 (6 bases). The germline V gene encodes CDR1 MNHEY and CDR2 SVGAGI. V was trimmed by 6 bases and J by 5 bases, leaving 17 bases between them. This CDR3 has 14 residues. The CDR3 spells CASSSGTITNEQYF. CDR3 coding DNA: TGTGCCAGCAGCTCCGGGACAATAACTAACGAGCAGTACTTC.

V usage is TRBV5-1 and J usage is TRBJ1-1; 10 bases line up with TRBD1. The CDR3 is 16 residues long. Germline lookup yields CDR1 SGHRS and CDR2 YFSETQ. V shed 4 bases and J 2 bases; nucleotides not matched to a gene: 8. The CDR3 reads CASSKRTGGPNTEAFF. In nucleotides, the CDR3 is TGCGCCAGCAGCAAAAGGACAGGGGGGCCAAACACTGAAGCTTTCTTT.

The CDR3 nucleotides read TGCGCCAGCAGCCACACGGGGGACAGTGGCTCACCCCTCCACTTT. Translated: CASSHTGDSGSPLHF. The chain employs TRBV4-3 and TRBJ1-6, with 7 nucleotides matching TRBD1. Germline V CDR1 and CDR2: LGHNA, YSLEER. The J segment lost 10 bases and the V segment lost 3 bases, leaving 9 bases of the junction unmatched. This CDR3 region has 15 residues.

This clone was recorded only once. This rearrangement joins TRBV30 to TRBJ1-4; D call uncertain. CDR3 length: 13 residues. The germline gives CDR1 GTSNPN, CDR2 SVGIG (reference sequence). V was clipped by 0 bases and J by 5 bases, with 7 bases between them. The CDR3 DNA reads TGTGCCTGGAGTGTTCGGTCAAATGAAAAACTGTTTTTT. Translated: CAWSVRSNEKLFF.

This sequence joins TRBV30 and TRBJ2-1, with D perhaps TRBD2 (5 bases). The germline V and J ends were trimmed by 0 bases and 4 bases, with 7 bases remaining between them. In germline, CDR1 is GTSNPN, CDR2 SVGIG (reference sequence). The CDR3 consists of 13 residues. The DNA of the CDR3 is TGTGCCTGGAGTGTACGGGAATACAATGAGCAGTTCTTC. The encoded protein is CAWSVREYNEQFF.

The count of this clone is one. The chain links TRBV7-2 to TRBJ2-2; 10 nucleotides agree with TRBD2. The CDR3 extends over 15 amino acids. V trimming: 6 bases; J trimming: 5 bases; junction bases outside the gene matches: 6. Germline V lookup: CDR1 SGHTA, CDR2 FQGNSA. The DNA for the CDR3 is TGTGCCAGCAGGGCTAGCGGGGGTCGGACCGGGGAGCTGTTTTTT. Protein sequence: CASRASGGRTGELFF.

The chain combines TRBV5-1 with TRBJ2-3; D not resolved. CDR3 length: 14 amino acids. CDR1 SGHRS and CDR2 YFSETQ come from the germline V gene. V was pared by 0 bases and J by 0 bases, with 5 bases between. The CDR3 nucleotides read TGCGCCAGCAGCTTGGGGGGAAGCACAGATACGCAGTATTTT. Protein sequence: CASSLGGSTDTQYF.

The chain employs TRBV27 and TRBJ2-2, with TRBD1 matching over 9 bases. In germline, CDR1 is MNHEY, CDR2 SMNVEV (reference sequence). V trimming: 4 bases; J trimming: 7 bases; junction bases outside the gene matches: 4. The CDR3 is 14 amino acids. This CDR3 reads CASSSYRGHGELFF. The CDR3 DNA reads TGTGCCAGCAGTTCCTACAGGGGGCACGGGGAGCTGTTTTTT.

The rearrangement links TRBV2 to TRBJ2-2; 13 positions agree with TRBD2. This CDR3 has 15 amino acids. Germline CDR1 SNHLY, CDR2 FYNNEI. The V and J ends lost 6 bases and 5 bases, in that order; junction bases with no gene match: 3. Written as DNA, the CDR3 is TGTGCCAGCAGGGGGACTAGCGGGGCAACCGGGGAGCTGTTTTTT. As protein: CASRGTSGATGELFF. The whole variable domain, filled in from reference TRBV2 and TRBJ2-2, reads EPEVTQTPSHQVTQMGQEVILRCVPISNHLYFYWYRQILGQKVEFLVSFYNNEISEKSEIFDDQFSVERPDGSNFTLKIRSTKLEDSAMYFCASRGTSGATGELFFGEGSRLTVL.